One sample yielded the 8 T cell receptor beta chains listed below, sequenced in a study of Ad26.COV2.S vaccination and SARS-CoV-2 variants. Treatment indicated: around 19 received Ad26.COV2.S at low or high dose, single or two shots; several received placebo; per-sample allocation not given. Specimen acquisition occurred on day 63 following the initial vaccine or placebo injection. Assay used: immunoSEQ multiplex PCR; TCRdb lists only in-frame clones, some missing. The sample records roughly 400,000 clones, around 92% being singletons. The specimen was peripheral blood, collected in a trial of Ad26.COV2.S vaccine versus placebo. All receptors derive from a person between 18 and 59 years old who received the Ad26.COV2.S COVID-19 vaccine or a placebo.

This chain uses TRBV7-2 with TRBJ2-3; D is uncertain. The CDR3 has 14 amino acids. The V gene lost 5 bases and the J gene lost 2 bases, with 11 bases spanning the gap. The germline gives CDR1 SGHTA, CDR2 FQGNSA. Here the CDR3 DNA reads TGTGCCAGCAGCCCCGAAATTTACACAGATACGCAGTATTTT. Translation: CASSPEIYTDTQYF.

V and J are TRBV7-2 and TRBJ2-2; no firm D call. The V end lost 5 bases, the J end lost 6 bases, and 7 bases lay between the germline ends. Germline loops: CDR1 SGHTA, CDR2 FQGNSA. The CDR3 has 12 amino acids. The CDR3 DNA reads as TGTGCCAGCAGCGCCCTGTCCGGGGAGCTGTTTTTT. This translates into CASSALSGELFF.

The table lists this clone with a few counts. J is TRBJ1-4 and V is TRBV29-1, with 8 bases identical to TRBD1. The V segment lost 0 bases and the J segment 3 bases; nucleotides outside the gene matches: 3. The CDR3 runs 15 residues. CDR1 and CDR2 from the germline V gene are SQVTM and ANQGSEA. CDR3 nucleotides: TGCAGCGTTGAAGACAGGGGGCAAGCTAATGAAAAACTGTTTTTT. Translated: CSVEDRGQANEKLFF.

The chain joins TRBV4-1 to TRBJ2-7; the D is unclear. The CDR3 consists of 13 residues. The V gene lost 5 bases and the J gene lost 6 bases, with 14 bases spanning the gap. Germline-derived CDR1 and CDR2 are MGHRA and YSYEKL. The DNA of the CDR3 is TGCGCCAGCAGCGAACGGGCCGCCCGCGAGCAGTACTTC. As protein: CASSERAAREQYF.

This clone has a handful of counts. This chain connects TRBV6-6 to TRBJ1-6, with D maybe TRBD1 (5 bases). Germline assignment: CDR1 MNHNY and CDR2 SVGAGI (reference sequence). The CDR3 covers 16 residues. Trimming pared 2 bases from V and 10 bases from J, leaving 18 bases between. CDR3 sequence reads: CASSYPGEGIRSPLHF. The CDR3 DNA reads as TGTGCCAGCAGTTACCCGGGGGAGGGTATAAGGTCACCCCTCCACTTT.

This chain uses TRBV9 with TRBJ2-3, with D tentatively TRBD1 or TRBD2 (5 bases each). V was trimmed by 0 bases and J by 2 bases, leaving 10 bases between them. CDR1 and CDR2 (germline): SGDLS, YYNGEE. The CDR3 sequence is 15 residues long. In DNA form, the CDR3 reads TGTGCCAGCAGCGTAGCCGGGGCCTCCACAGATACGCAGTATTTT. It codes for CASSVAGASTDTQYF.

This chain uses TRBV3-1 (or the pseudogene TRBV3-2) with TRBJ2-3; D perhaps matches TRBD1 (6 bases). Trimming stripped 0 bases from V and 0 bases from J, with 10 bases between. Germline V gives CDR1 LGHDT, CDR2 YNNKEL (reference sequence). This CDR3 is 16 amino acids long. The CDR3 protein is CASSQDAGASTDTQYF. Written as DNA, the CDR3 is TGTGCCAGCAGCCAAGATGCAGGGGCTAGCACAGATACGCAGTATTTT.

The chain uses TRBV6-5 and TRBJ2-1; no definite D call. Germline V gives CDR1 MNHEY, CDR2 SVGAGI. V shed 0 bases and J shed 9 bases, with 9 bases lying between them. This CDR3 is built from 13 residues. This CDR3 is CASSYSSVTEQFF. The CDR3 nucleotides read TGTGCCAGCAGTTACTCGTCCGTTACTGAGCAGTTCTTC.